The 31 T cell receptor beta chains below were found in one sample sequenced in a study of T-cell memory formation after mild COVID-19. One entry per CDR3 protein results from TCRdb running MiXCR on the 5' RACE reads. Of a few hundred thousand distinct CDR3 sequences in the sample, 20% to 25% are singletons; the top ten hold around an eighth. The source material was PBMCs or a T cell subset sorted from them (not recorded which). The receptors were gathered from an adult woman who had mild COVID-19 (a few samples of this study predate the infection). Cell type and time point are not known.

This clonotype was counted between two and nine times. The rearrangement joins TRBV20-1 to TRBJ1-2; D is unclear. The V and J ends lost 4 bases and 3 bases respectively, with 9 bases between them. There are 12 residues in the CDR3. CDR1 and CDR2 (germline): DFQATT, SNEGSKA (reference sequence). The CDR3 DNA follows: TGCAGTGCTACCAGGCAGGACTATGGCTACACCTTC. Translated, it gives CSATRQDYGYTF.

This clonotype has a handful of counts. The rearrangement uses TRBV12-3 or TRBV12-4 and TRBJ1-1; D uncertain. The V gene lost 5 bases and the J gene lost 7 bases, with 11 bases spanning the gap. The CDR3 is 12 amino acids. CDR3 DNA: TGTGCCAGCAGTCCTCGACGCCTTGAAGCTTTCTTT. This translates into CASSPRRLEAFF.

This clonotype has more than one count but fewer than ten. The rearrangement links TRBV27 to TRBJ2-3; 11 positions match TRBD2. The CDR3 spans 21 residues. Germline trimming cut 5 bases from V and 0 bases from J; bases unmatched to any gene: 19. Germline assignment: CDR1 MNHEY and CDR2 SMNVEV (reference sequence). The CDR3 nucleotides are TGTGCCAGCAGTATTATCCGAGGGTACATTAGCGGGAGGGCCAGCACAGATACGCAGTATTTT. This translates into CASSIIRGYISGRASTDTQYF.

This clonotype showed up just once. CDR3 region: CASSQENRGSEAFF. The CDR3 DNA is TGCGCCAGCAGCCAAGAGAACAGGGGATCTGAAGCTTTCTTT. The rearrangement uses TRBV4-1 and TRBJ1-1; 7 nucleotides agree with TRBD1. There are 14 residues in the CDR3. Germline-derived CDR1 and CDR2 are MGHRA and YSYEKL. V was clipped by 0 bases and J by 6 bases; unmatched bases: 4.

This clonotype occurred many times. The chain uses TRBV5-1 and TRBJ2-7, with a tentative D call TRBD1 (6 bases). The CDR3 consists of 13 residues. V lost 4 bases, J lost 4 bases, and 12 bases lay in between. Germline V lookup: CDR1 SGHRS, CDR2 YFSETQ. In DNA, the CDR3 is TGCGCCAGCAGCCAACCTACAGGGTACGAGCAGTACTTC. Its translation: CASSQPTGYEQYF.

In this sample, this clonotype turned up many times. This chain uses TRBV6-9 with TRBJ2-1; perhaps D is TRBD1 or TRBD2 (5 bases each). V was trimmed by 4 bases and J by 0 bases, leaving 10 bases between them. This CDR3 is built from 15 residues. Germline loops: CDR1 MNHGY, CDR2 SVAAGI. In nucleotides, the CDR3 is TGTGCCAGCAGTTTAGAGGGGAGCTCCTACAATGAGCAGTTCTTC. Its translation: CASSLEGSSYNEQFF.

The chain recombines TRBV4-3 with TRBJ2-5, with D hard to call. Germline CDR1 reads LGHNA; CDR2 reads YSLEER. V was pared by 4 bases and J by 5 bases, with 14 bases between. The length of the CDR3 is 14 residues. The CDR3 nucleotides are TGCGCCAGCAGCCGTACGCATGGGATGGAGACCCAGTACTTC. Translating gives CASSRTHGMETQYF.

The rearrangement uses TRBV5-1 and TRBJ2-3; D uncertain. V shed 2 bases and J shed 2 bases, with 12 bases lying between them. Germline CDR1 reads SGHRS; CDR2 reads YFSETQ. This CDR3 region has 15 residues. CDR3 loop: CASSFIDGATDTQYF. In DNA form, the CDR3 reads TGCGCCAGCAGCTTCATCGACGGAGCCACAGATACGCAGTATTTT.

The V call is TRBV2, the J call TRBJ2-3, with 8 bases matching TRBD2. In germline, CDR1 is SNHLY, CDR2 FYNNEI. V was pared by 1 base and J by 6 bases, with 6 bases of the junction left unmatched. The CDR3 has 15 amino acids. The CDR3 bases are TGTGCCAGCAGTGAAGGAGGACTAGCTGTGGATACGCAGTATTTT. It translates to CASSEGGLAVDTQYF.

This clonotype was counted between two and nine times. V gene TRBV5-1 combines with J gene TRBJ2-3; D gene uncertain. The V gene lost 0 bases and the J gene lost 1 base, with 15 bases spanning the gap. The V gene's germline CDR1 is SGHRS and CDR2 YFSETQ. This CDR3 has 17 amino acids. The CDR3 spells CASSLGLGDSRTDTQYF. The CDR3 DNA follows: TGCGCCAGCAGCTTGGGGCTTGGAGATTCCCGCACAGATACGCAGTATTTT. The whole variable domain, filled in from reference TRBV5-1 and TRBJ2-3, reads KAGVTQTPRYLIKTRGQQVTLSCSPISGHRSVSWYQQTPGQGLQFLFEYFSETQRNKGNFPGRFSGRQFSNSRSEMNVSTLELGDSALYLCASSLGLGDSRTDTQYFGPGTRLTVL.

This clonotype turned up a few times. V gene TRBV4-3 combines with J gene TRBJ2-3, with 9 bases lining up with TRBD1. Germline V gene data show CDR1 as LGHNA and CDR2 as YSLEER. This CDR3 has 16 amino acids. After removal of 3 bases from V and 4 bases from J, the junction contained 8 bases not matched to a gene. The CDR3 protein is CASSQGFGTGSDTQYF. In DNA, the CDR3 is TGCGCCAGCAGCCAGGGGTTCGGGACAGGGTCAGATACGCAGTATTTT.

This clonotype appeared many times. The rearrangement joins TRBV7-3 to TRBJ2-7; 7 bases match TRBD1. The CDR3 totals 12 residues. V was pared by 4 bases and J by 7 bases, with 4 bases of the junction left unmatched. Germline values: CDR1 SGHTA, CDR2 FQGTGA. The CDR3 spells CASSSTGVEQYF. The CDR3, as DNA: TGTGCCAGCAGCTCCACAGGGGTTGAGCAGTACTTC.

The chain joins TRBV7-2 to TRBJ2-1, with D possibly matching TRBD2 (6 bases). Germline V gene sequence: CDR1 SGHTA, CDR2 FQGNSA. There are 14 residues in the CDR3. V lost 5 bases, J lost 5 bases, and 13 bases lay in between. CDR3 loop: CASSPGGTHNEQFF. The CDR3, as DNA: TGTGCCAGCAGCCCCGGGGGAACCCACAATGAGCAGTTCTTC.

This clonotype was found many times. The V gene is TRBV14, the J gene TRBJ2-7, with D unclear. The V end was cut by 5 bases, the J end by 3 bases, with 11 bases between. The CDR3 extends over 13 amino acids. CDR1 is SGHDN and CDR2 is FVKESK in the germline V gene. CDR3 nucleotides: TGTGCCAGCAGCGATCATAACTTCTACGAGCAGTACTTC. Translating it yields CASSDHNFYEQYF.

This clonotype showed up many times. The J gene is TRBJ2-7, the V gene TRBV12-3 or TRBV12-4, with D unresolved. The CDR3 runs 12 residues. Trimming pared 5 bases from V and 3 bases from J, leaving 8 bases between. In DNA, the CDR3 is TGTGCCAGCAGTCGGACGGTCTACGAGCAGTACTTC. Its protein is CASSRTVYEQYF.

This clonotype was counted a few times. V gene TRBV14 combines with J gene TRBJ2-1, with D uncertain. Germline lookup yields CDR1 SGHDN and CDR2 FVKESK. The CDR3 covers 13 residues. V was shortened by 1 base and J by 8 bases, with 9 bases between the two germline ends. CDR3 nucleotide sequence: TGTGCCAGCAGCCAAGGTATAAGCTATGAGCAGTTCTTC. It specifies CASSQGISYEQFF. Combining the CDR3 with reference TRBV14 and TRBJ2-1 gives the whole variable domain EAGVTQFPSHSVIEKGQTVTLRCDPISGHDNLYWYRRVMGKEIKFLLHFVKESKQDESGMPNNRFLAERTGGTYSTLKVQPAELEDSGVYFCASSQGISYEQFFGPGTRLTVL.

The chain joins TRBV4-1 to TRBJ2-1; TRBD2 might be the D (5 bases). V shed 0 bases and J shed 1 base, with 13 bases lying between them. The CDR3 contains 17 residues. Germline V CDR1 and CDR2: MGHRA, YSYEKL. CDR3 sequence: CASSQDSRRGSYNEQFF. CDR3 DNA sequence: TGCGCCAGCAGCCAAGATAGTCGCCGGGGTTCCTACAATGAGCAGTTCTTC.

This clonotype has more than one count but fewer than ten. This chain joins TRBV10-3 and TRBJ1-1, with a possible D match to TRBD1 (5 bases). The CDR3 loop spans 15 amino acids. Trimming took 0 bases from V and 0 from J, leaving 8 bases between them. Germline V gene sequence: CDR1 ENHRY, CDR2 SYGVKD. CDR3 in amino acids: CAISESGGMNTEAFF. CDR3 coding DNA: TGTGCCATCAGTGAGTCGGGGGGAATGAACACTGAAGCTTTCTTT.

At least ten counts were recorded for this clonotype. The CDR3 protein is CASSLGLASEQFF. As DNA, the CDR3 is TGCGCCAGCAGCTTGGGACTAGCTTCCGAGCAGTTCTTC. The chain recombines TRBV5-1 with TRBJ2-1, with 7 bases matching TRBD2. This CDR3 comprises 13 residues. Losses at the gene ends were 0 bases for V and 10 bases for J; bases not matched to a gene: 4. The V gene's germline CDR1 is SGHRS and CDR2 YFSETQ.

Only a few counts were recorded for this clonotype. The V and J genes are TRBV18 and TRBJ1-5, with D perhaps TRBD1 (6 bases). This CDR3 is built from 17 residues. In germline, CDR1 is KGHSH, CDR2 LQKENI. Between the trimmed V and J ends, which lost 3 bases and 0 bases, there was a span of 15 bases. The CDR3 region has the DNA TGTGCCAGCTCACCTATCGAAGGGGGGCCTAGCAATCAGCCCCAGCATTTT. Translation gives CASSPIEGGPSNQPQHF.

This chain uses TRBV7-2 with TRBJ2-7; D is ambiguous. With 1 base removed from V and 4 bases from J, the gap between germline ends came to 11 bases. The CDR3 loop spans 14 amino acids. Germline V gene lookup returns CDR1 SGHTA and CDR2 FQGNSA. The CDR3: CASSLESLGYEQYF. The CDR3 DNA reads TGTGCCAGCAGCTTAGAATCGTTAGGGTACGAGCAGTACTTC.

In DNA, the CDR3 is TGTGCCAGCAGCTGGCAGGGCCAAGAGACCCAGTACTTC. The encoded protein is CASSWQGQETQYF. The genes are TRBV9 and TRBJ2-5; perhaps TRBD1 as D (5 bases). V lost 4 bases to trimming and J lost 1 base, with 8 bases between them. CDR3 length equals 13 residues. The germline V gene has CDR1 SGDLS and CDR2 YYNGEE.

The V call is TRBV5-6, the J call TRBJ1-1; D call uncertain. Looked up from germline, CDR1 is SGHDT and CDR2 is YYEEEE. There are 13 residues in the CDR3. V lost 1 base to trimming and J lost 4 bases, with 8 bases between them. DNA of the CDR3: TGTGCCAGCAGCTTGTCATACAGCACTGAAGCTTTCTTT. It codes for CASSLSYSTEAFF. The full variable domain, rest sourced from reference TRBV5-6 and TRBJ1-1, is DAGVTQSPTHLIKTRGQQVTLRCSPKSGHDTVSWYQQALGQGPQFIFQYYEEEERQRGNFPDRFSGHQFPNYSSELNVNALLLGDSALYLCASSLSYSTEAFFGQGTRLTVV.

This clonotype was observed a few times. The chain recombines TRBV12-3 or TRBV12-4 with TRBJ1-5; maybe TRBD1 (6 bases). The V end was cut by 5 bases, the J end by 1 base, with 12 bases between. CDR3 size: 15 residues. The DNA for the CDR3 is TGTGCCAGCAGTCGACAGGATGTGAGCAATCAGCCCCAGCATTTT. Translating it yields CASSRQDVSNQPQHF.

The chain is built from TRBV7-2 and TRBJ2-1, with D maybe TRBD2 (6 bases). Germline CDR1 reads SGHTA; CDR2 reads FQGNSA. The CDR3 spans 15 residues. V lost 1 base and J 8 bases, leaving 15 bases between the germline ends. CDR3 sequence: CASSLVPGVIDEQFF. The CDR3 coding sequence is TGTGCCAGCAGCTTAGTCCCGGGAGTTATCGATGAGCAGTTCTTC.

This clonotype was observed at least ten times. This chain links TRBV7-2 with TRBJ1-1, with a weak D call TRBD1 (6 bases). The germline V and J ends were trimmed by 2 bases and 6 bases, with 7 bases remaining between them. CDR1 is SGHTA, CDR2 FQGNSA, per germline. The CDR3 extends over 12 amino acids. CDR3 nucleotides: TGTGCCAGCAGCTTAAACAGGGCTGAAGCTTTCTTT. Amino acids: CASSLNRAEAFF.

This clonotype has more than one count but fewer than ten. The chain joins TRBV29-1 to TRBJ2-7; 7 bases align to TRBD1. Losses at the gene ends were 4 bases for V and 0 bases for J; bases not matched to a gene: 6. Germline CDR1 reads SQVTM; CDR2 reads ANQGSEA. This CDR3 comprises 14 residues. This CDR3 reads CSVAMTGFSYEQYF. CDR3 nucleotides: TGCAGCGTTGCTATGACAGGGTTCTCCTACGAGCAGTACTTC.

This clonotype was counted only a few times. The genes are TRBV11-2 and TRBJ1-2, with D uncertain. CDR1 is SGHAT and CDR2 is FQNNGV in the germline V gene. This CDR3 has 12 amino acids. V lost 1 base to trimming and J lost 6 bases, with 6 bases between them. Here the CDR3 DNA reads TGTGCCAGCAGCTTAGTAGGGAATGGCTACACCTTC. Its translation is CASSLVGNGYTF.

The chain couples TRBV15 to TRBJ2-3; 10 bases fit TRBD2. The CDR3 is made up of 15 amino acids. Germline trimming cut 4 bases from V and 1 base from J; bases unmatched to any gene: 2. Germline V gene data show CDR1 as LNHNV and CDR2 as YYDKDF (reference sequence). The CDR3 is CATSKGTSGTDTQYF. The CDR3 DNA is TGTGCCACCAGCAAAGGGACTAGCGGCACAGATACGCAGTATTTT.

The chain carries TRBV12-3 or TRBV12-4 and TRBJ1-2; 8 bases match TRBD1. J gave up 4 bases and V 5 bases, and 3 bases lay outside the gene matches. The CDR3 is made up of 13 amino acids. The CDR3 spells CASSGGQAYGYTF. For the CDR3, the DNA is TGTGCCAGCAGTGGGGGACAGGCCTATGGCTACACCTTC.

The CDR3: CASSHEDTGGPRGGYTF. The CDR3 bases are TGTGCCAGCAGCCACGAAGACACAGGGGGCCCGAGAGGTGGCTACACCTTC. The chain has TRBV4-2 and TRBJ1-2; the match to TRBD1 covers 9 bases. The V segment lost 3 bases and the J segment 7 bases; nucleotides outside the gene matches: 15. This CDR3 spans 17 amino acids. CDR1 and CDR2 (germline): LGHNA, YNFKEQ.